This T cell receptor beta chain was identified during a study of T cell responses to AZD1222 COVID-19 vaccine (dated by TCRdb to the early 2020s). Background for the entire study: Because spike-specific TCR depth and breadth did not differ between the two schedules, AZD1222 recipients who got a second dose at roughly 4 weeks were pooled with those who got a second dose at roughly 12 weeks. A total of under 250 trial participants underwent TCR sequencing, of whom some 200 had received two doses of AZD1222 and about 25 had received two doses of the MenACWY control vaccine. Trial participants were enrolled by age into 18-55, 56-69 and 70-plus year subgroups, with 148, 28 and 57 TCR-sequenced participants respectively.

The time point tag for this specimen amounts to: baseline before first vaccination. Vaccinee samples were obtained from the UK trials COV001 and COV002, which included a single-blind randomized controlled phase 2/3 trial of AZD1222 (ChAdOx1 nCoV-19) in healthy adults. For TCRbeta chain sequencing, PBMC samples from trial participants were taken at day 0 and at day 28 after the second dose. Points the paper makes about the study in general: Nearly half of unique spike-specific TCRs reportedly recognized epitopes outside regions mutated in the B.1.351 and B.1.1.7 variants. The whole spike protein was spanned by vaccine-associated CD4 TCRs, and dominant responses were seen in regions 160-218 and 743-854. The 56-69-year group was small, and its depth increase did not reach significance, likely because of low power. Spike-specific TCR breadth and depth rose significantly after two AZD1222 doses compared with day 0 and with MenACWY recipients. Because no day 14 peak-response samples were available, repertoires were characterized only after the peak T cell response. Only 5 to 7 AZD1222 recipients were SARS-CoV-2 seropositive at baseline, limiting conclusions about previously exposed vaccinees. Most participants were white British and females outnumbered males, and the authors suggested that clonal diversity may have been underestimated.

Inclusive of the bounding cysteine and phenylalanine, the CDR3 is 14 residues long. Only the CDR3 portion is preserved as DNA: 42 bases, with reading frame beginning at the first base. V loses 0 bases at its end and J loses 5 bases; junction bases beyond the gene matches: 4. The germline V gene yields SGHRS for CDR1 and YFSETQ for CDR2. The CDR3 regions of human TCRbeta chains were analyzed by immunosequencing. In the source study's methods: TCRs in the repertoires were compared against a reference library of SARS-CoV-2-specific TCRs that had been generated with the MIRA antigen-specificity platform. Breadth was defined as the fraction of unique TCRs that were SARS-CoV-2-associated. Depth was defined as the fraction of total T cells that were SARS-CoV-2-associated. Using the MIRA data, each spike-specific TCR was assigned both to the spike region to which the TCR was reactive and to a CD4 or CD8 class. Log10-transformed breadth and depth values were compared by one-way ANOVA with Sidak's multiple comparisons tests. The source is immuneACCESS, and TCRdb retained only in-frame sequences with V and J called. Part of the clones is not carried over; for the studies checked, unresolved V genes explain less than half of this, and the remainder is unexplained. V and J calls and clone size follow that table, whereas D and trimming were derived from the DNA. This sample is represented by tens of thousands of clones; over 90% of them were singletons. Of the sample, about 5.2% falls within the top ten clones.

As regards this clone: Its antigen is unknown. The input lacks base qualities; no much larger clone sits a single base away.

Sample: peripheral blood, taken on day 0 of AZD1222 vaccination. This TCR was recovered from an adult in good health. The chain employs TRBV5-1 and TRBJ2-7; TRBD1 fits 8 bases in the junction. Read as DNA, the sequence is TGCGCCAGCAGCTTGGTGGCAGGGGGCGACGAGCAGTACTTC. It is translated as CASSLVAGGDEQYF.